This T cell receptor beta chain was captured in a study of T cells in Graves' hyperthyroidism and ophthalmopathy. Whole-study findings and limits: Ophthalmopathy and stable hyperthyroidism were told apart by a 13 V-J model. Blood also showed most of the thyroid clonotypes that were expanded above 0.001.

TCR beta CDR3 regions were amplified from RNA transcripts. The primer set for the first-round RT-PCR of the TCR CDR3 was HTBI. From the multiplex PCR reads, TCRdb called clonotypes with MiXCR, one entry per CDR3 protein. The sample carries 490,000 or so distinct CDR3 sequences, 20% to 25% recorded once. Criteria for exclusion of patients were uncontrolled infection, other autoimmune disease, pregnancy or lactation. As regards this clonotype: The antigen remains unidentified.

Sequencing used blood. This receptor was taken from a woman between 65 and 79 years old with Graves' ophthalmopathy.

CDR3 sequence: CASSYRAGTRRYTF. The CDR3, as DNA: TGTGCCAGCAGTTATAGGGCGGGGACCCGGCGCTACACCTTC. The chain recombines TRBV6-2 or TRBV6-3 with TRBJ1-2, with D perhaps matching TRBD1 (5 bases). Trimming took off 3 bases at V and 9 bases at J, with 17 bases between the two ends. This CDR3 is built from 14 residues. CDR1 is MNHEY, CDR2 SVGEGT, per germline.